Listed below are T cell receptor beta chains from one sample, sequenced in a study of control samples from healthy donors and cancer patients. Sequencing was performed with immunoSEQ multiplex PCR; in TCRdb, only in-frame clones are kept and a portion is missing. The top ten clones hold approximately 7% of a sample with approximately 98,000 clones, approximately 84% of them seen once. The sample was blood. All receptors derive from a man between 18 and 29 years old in good health. Each CDR3 is given with its conserved first and last residue. D genes are given only for firm matches.

V gene: TRBV20-1
D gene: NA
J gene: TRBJ2-5
CDR3 protein: CSPRSHETQYF

V gene: TRBV2
D gene: TRBD1
J gene: TRBJ2-2
CDR3 protein: CASKLRTGNTGELFF

V gene: TRBV5-1
D gene: TRBD1
J gene: TRBJ2-5
CDR3 protein: CASSFQGDQETQYF

V gene: TRBV15
D gene: TRBD1
J gene: TRBJ1-1
CDR3 protein: CATSRGQGWGGEAFF

V gene: TRBV7-2
D gene: TRBD2
J gene: TRBJ2-1
CDR3 protein: CASSLVYRAGGDEQFF

V gene: TRBV28
D gene: TRBD1
J gene: TRBJ2-2
CDR3 protein: CASRTGTGRTGELFF

V gene: TRBV4-2
D gene: TRBD1
J gene: TRBJ1-1
CDR3 protein: CASSSRQGDTEAFF

V gene: TRBV11-2
D gene: NA
J gene: TRBJ2-5
CDR3 protein: CASSVLLDGGPLGTQYF

V gene: TRBV12-5
D gene: NA
J gene: TRBJ2-5
CDR3 protein: CASGPPGPLEETQYF

V gene: TRBV7-6
D gene: TRBD1
J gene: TRBJ1-1
CDR3 protein: CASSKLGAGGTEAFF

V gene: TRBV6-2/TRBV6-3
D gene: NA
J gene: TRBJ1-2
CDR3 protein: CASSFRTMALYGYTF

V gene: TRBV28
D gene: TRBD1
J gene: TRBJ1-5
CDR3 protein: CASSPETGGYQPQHF

V gene: TRBV5-1
D gene: NA
J gene: TRBJ1-5
CDR3 protein: CASSPDTSNQPQHF

V gene: TRBV10-3
D gene: TRBD1
J gene: TRBJ1-2
CDR3 protein: CAISRDRGHYGYTF

V gene: TRBV4-1
D gene: NA
J gene: TRBJ1-2
CDR3 protein: CASSQAPAPGYGYTF

V gene: TRBV30
D gene: TRBD1
J gene: TRBJ2-1
CDR3 protein: CAWSPQGRQNVEQFF

V gene: TRBV3-1/TRBV3-2
D gene: TRBD2
J gene: TRBJ2-3
CDR3 protein: CASSHPISGARTDTQYF

V gene: TRBV6-2/TRBV6-3
D gene: NA
J gene: TRBJ2-2
CDR3 protein: CASSFLAALGELFF

V gene: TRBV29-1
D gene: NA
J gene: TRBJ2-5
CDR3 protein: CSVRRAGGPQETQYF

V gene: TRBV7-8
D gene: NA
J gene: TRBJ1-3
CDR3 protein: CASSRISSGNTIYF

V gene: TRBV15
D gene: NA
J gene: TRBJ2-2
CDR3 protein: CATGEGGTSGELFF

V gene: TRBV7-9
D gene: NA
J gene: TRBJ2-7
CDR3 protein: CASSLAVQDYEQYF

V gene: TRBV6-5
D gene: NA
J gene: TRBJ2-3
CDR3 protein: CASRPGADTQYF

V gene: TRBV6-6
D gene: NA
J gene: TRBJ2-3
CDR3 protein: CASSYSNGGRPDTQYF

V gene: TRBV7-2
D gene: NA
J gene: TRBJ2-1
CDR3 protein: CASSLIAGTGPNNEQFF

V gene: TRBV6-5
D gene: NA
J gene: TRBJ1-6
CDR3 protein: CASSYTPKAPNSPLHF

V gene: TRBV3-1/TRBV3-2
D gene: TRBD1
J gene: TRBJ1-1
CDR3 protein: CASRDRGGTEAFF

V gene: TRBV25-1
D gene: NA
J gene: TRBJ2-5
CDR3 protein: CASWDLDQETQYF

V gene: TRBV5-5
D gene: NA
J gene: TRBJ1-2
CDR3 protein: CASSPLFTVNYGYTF

V gene: TRBV6-5
D gene: NA
J gene: TRBJ1-2
CDR3 protein: CASSYSSHKFGYTF

V gene: TRBV14
D gene: NA
J gene: TRBJ2-2
CDR3 protein: CASSQRGGRTGELFF

V gene: TRBV5-4
D gene: NA
J gene: TRBJ2-2
CDR3 protein: CASSFQVPGELFF

V gene: TRBV4-3
D gene: TRBD1
J gene: TRBJ1-1
CDR3 protein: CASSPETGGAGTEAFF

V gene: TRBV11-2
D gene: NA
J gene: TRBJ2-5
CDR3 protein: CASSLERFQETQYF

V gene: TRBV28
D gene: NA
J gene: TRBJ2-7
CDR3 protein: CASSLIGYEQYF

V gene: TRBV7-9
D gene: NA
J gene: TRBJ2-6
CDR3 protein: CASSLESVSGANVLTF

V gene: TRBV6-5
D gene: NA
J gene: TRBJ2-6
CDR3 protein: CASSLSYSGANVLTF

V gene: TRBV20-1
D gene: NA
J gene: TRBJ2-1
CDR3 protein: CSASSGQGNEQFF

V gene: TRBV5-1
D gene: TRBD1
J gene: TRBJ1-1
CDR3 protein: CASSAGQANTEAFF

V gene: TRBV27
D gene: TRBD2
J gene: TRBJ2-3
CDR3 protein: CASSSLRTSGHTDTQYF

V gene: TRBV28
D gene: NA
J gene: TRBJ2-2
CDR3 protein: CASSVQNTGELFF

V gene: TRBV24-1
D gene: TRBD2
J gene: TRBJ2-1
CDR3 protein: CATSDVLAGARDEQFF

V gene: TRBV5-8
D gene: NA
J gene: TRBJ2-6
CDR3 protein: CASSTYATLQSSGANVLTF

V gene: TRBV6-6
D gene: NA
J gene: TRBJ2-5
CDR3 protein: CASSSLRGIQETQYF

V gene: TRBV6-2/TRBV6-3
D gene: TRBD1
J gene: TRBJ1-5
CDR3 protein: CASGQTGWEVYSNQPQHF

V gene: TRBV5-1
D gene: NA
J gene: TRBJ1-1
CDR3 protein: CASSLARANTEAFF

V gene: TRBV2
D gene: TRBD1
J gene: TRBJ1-1
CDR3 protein: CASVQGWRNTEAFF

V gene: TRBV25-1
D gene: NA
J gene: TRBJ2-7
CDR3 protein: CASNGGYEQYF

V gene: TRBV9
D gene: NA
J gene: TRBJ1-1
CDR3 protein: CASSLPQGNTEAFF

V gene: TRBV14
D gene: NA
J gene: TRBJ1-1
CDR3 protein: CASSQAGMNTEAFF

V gene: TRBV29-1
D gene: NA
J gene: TRBJ1-1
CDR3 protein: CSVEVLPGEAMNTEAFF

V gene: TRBV28
D gene: TRBD1
J gene: TRBJ2-7
CDR3 protein: CASSLQGTGSYEQYF

V gene: TRBV10-3
D gene: NA
J gene: TRBJ1-3
CDR3 protein: CAISDRGNTIYF

V gene: TRBV3-1/TRBV3-2
D gene: TRBD1
J gene: TRBJ1-3
CDR3 protein: CASSSGTGNVGGNTIYF

V gene: TRBV19
D gene: TRBD1
J gene: TRBJ1-2
CDR3 protein: CASSSGTGLYGYTF

V gene: TRBV9
D gene: TRBD1
J gene: TRBJ1-2
CDR3 protein: CASSVVSRQGYGYTF

V gene: TRBV27
D gene: NA
J gene: TRBJ2-7
CDR3 protein: CASSLTRGGPYEQYF

V gene: TRBV5-1
D gene: NA
J gene: TRBJ1-2
CDR3 protein: CASSQDNLYGYTF

V gene: TRBV28
D gene: TRBD2
J gene: TRBJ2-1
CDR3 protein: CASIRTSGGINEQFF